Sequencing of this T cell receptor (beta chain) was carried out in a study of T cells after yellow fever vaccination. V lost 2 bases, J lost 6 bases, and 17 bases lay in between. The CDR3 is made up of 15 amino acids. CDR1 is SGHTA and CDR2 is FQGTGA in the germline V gene. At least ten counts were recorded for this clonotype. The antigen is undetermined. A universal primer site and UMIs were added as TCR cDNA was made by 5'RACE template switching. TCRdb passed the 5' RACE reads through MiXCR, listing each CDR3 protein once. The sample lists around 300,000 distinct CDR3 sequences; 4.1% were seen once. Notes on the study in general: Once the booster was given, most primary-vaccination clones reappeared, at more than 95% for CD4 and 88% for CD8.

The receptor comes from a man aged 18 to 29 who received the YFV17D yellow fever vaccine. The starting material was PBMCs, obtained 5 days after the yellow fever booster vaccination. J is TRBJ2-7 and V is TRBV7-3; no clear D gene. CDR3 DNA sequence: TGTGCCAGCAGCTTATCGGCCCAACCTCCCTCCGAGCAGTACTTC. Amino acid sequence: CASSLSAQPPSEQYF.